Each of the 17 T cell receptor beta chains below was sequenced from the same sample in a study of cytomegalovirus exposure and HLA in healthy donors. The study ran its PCR with 60 Vbeta and 13 Jbeta primers. Assay: immunoSEQ multiplex PCR; the TCRdb copy retains only in-frame clones and omits some. The profile shows 150,000 to 200,000 clones, approximately 80% of them singletons. The sequenced material came from PBMCs. All receptors come from a middle-aged woman in good health and CMV-seropositive.

The chain joins TRBV12-5 to TRBJ1-1; tentatively, D is TRBD1 (5 bases). CDR1 and CDR2 from the germline V gene are LGHNT and FRNRAP. V lost 0 bases to trimming and J lost 5 bases, with 16 bases between them. The CDR3 runs to 16 residues. The CDR3 is CASGLVLSGGGTEAFF. The DNA of the CDR3 is TGTGCTAGTGGTTTGGTACTCTCGGGGGGAGGTACTGAAGCTTTCTTT.

This clone was counted only a few times. This chain's CDR3 is CASSLTGAQETQYF. In nucleotides, the CDR3 is TGCGCCAGCAGCCTAACAGGGGCCCAAGAGACCCAGTACTTC. This chain uses TRBV5-1 with TRBJ2-5; 7 bases are a match to TRBD1. Germline V CDR1 and CDR2: SGHRS, YFSETQ. V dropped 4 bases and J dropped 1; count of bases not matched to a gene: 4. The CDR3 is 14 residues long. Supplemented by reference TRBV5-1 and TRBJ2-5, the full variable domain reads KAGVTQTPRYLIKTRGQQVTLSCSPISGHRSVSWYQQTPGQGLQFLFEYFSETQRNKGNFPGRFSGRQFSNSRSEMNVSTLELGDSALYLCASSLTGAQETQYFGPGTRLLVL.

V gene TRBV6-6 combines with J gene TRBJ2-7; D is undetermined. CDR3 length equals 13 residues. The V gene lost 0 bases and the J gene lost 2 bases, with 5 bases spanning the gap. Germline-derived CDR1 and CDR2 are MNHNY and SVGAGI (reference sequence). The CDR3 DNA reads TGTGCCAGCAGTTACTCGTCGGCCTACGAGCAGTACTTC. Encoded protein: CASSYSSAYEQYF.

This sequence joins TRBV2 and TRBJ2-1, with 9 bases matching TRBD1. The CDR3 consists of 14 residues. The V gene end was trimmed by 6 bases and the J gene end by 8 bases; junction bases not matched to a gene: 8. Per the germline V gene, CDR1 is SNHLY and CDR2 is FYNNEI. The CDR3 sequence is CASRDRGFVDEQFF. For the CDR3, the DNA is TGTGCCAGCAGAGACAGGGGGTTCGTCGATGAGCAGTTCTTC. The full variable domain, with the rest looked up from reference TRBV2 and TRBJ2-1, is EPEVTQTPSHQVTQMGQEVILRCVPISNHLYFYWYRQILGQKVEFLVSFYNNEISEKSEIFDDQFSVERPDGSNFTLKIRSTKLEDSAMYFCASRDRGFVDEQFFGPGTRLTVL.

The chain carries TRBV30 and TRBJ1-2, with D tentatively TRBD1 (5 bases). Trimming left V 1 base short and J 4 bases short, with 10 bases between. Germline CDR1 is GTSNPN and CDR2 is SVGIG (reference sequence). This CDR3 comprises 13 residues. The CDR3 loop is CAWSDDSPYGYTF. For the CDR3, the DNA is TGTGCCTGGAGTGATGACAGCCCCTATGGCTACACCTTC.

V and J are TRBV4-3 and TRBJ1-2; D uncertain. Germline CDR1 and CDR2: LGHNA and YSLEER. Trimming shortened V by 1 base and J by 3 bases, and 15 bases separated the two germline ends. There are 16 residues in the CDR3. CDR3 amino acids: CASSQARDRGHYGYTF. The CDR3 DNA follows: TGCGCCAGCAGCCAAGCCAGAGACCGAGGTCACTATGGCTACACCTTC.

This clone was detected only a few times. V is TRBV2 and J is TRBJ1-4; tentatively, D is TRBD1 (5 bases). Looked up from germline, CDR1 is SNHLY and CDR2 is FYNNEI. The CDR3 consists of 14 residues. V was cut by 4 bases and J by 11 bases, with 17 bases left in between. The CDR3 is CASSGTGEMRKLFF. CDR3 DNA: TGTGCCAGCAGTGGAACAGGTGAAATGAGGAAACTGTTTTTT.

The rearrangement joins TRBV5-1 to TRBJ2-2; D is unresolved. Trimming removed 2 bases from V and 3 bases from J, with 8 bases in between. CDR1 and CDR2 from the germline V gene are SGHRS and YFSETQ. The CDR3 consists of 14 residues. The CDR3 is CASSFRLDTGELFF. The DNA of the CDR3 is TGCGCCAGCAGCTTCCGTCTTGACACCGGGGAGCTGTTTTTT.

The chain couples TRBV11-2 to TRBJ2-7; 7 nucleotides match TRBD1. J lost 4 bases, V lost 4 bases, and 13 bases had no gene match. CDR1 and CDR2 (germline): SGHAT, FQNNGV. The CDR3 covers 16 residues. The CDR3 spells CASSSYRGTSFYEQYF. CDR3 bases: TGTGCCAGCAGCTCTTACAGGGGAACCTCCTTTTACGAGCAGTACTTC.

The chain carries TRBV14 and TRBJ2-3, with D unresolved. Germline-derived CDR1 and CDR2 are SGHDN and FVKESK. Deletions cut 1 base from V and 7 bases from J, with 21 bases between. The CDR3 runs to 17 residues. The CDR3 reads CASSQVYSTTHGYTQYF. The CDR3, as DNA: TGTGCCAGCAGCCAAGTCTACAGTACCACTCATGGGTATACGCAGTATTTT.

The chain couples TRBV10-2 to TRBJ1-5; 7 bases align to TRBD1. CDR3 length: 14 residues. Germline CDR1 and CDR2: WSHSY and SAAADI. The V and J ends lost 6 bases and 5 bases, in that order; junction bases with no gene match: 7. The chain's CDR3 is CASSDRVFDQPQHF. The CDR3 DNA follows: TGCGCCAGCAGCGACAGGGTGTTCGATCAGCCCCAGCATTTT.

This clone was detected only a few times. The rearrangement links TRBV19 to TRBJ1-1, with D hard to call. CDR3 length: 13 amino acids. Germline CDR1 reads LNHDA; CDR2 reads SQIVND (reference sequence). The germline V and J ends were trimmed by 5 bases and 3 bases, with 10 bases remaining between them. In DNA form, the CDR3 reads TGTGCCAGTAGTCGCAGGTTATACACTGAAGCTTTCTTT. It translates to CASSRRLYTEAFF. Filled out from reference TRBV19 and TRBJ1-1, the complete variable domain reads DGGITQSPKYLFRKEGQNVTLSCEQNLNHDAMYWYRQDPGQGLRLIYYSQIVNDFQKGDIAEGYSVSREKKESFPLTVTSAQKNPTAFYLCASSRRLYTEAFFGQGTRLTVV.

The chain employs TRBV7-2 and TRBJ2-1; 12 nucleotides line up with TRBD2. The CDR3 is 15 amino acids. V lost 6 bases, J lost 5 bases, and 5 bases stayed unmatched. Per germline, CDR1 SGHTA and CDR2 FQGNSA. CDR3 protein: CASRPGLAGNNEQFF. The CDR3 bases are TGTGCCAGCAGGCCCGGACTAGCGGGGAACAATGAGCAGTTCTTC.

The V gene is TRBV18, the J gene TRBJ1-5; D gene uncertain. The CDR3 is 15 residues long. CDR1 is KGHSH and CDR2 is LQKENI in the germline V gene. V was cut by 3 bases and J by 0 bases, with 9 bases left in between. The DNA for the CDR3 is TGTGCCAGCTCACCGAACGGAGTTAGCAATCAGCCCCAGCATTTT. It encodes CASSPNGVSNQPQHF.

This clone was picked up a small number of times. This sequence joins TRBV5-1 and TRBJ2-1; D remains unclear. V was pared by 4 bases and J by 5 bases, with 16 bases between. Germline CDR1 reads SGHRS; CDR2 reads YFSETQ. The CDR3 has 15 residues. In nucleotides, the CDR3 is TGCGCCAGCAGCCCGGTCGGTTCCATCCACAATGAGCAGTTCTTC. Its translation: CASSPVGSIHNEQFF.

This chain joins TRBV19 and TRBJ2-2; possibly TRBD2 for D (6 bases). V lost 1 base and J 1 base, leaving 7 bases between the germline ends. CDR1 is LNHDA, CDR2 SQIVND, per germline (reference sequence). This CDR3 comprises 15 residues. CDR3 sequence (DNA): TGTGCCAGTAGTATAGGGACTAAGAACACCGGGGAGCTGTTTTTT. Translating it yields CASSIGTKNTGELFF.

This clone was detected a few times. The V gene is TRBV18, the J gene TRBJ2-7, with D maybe TRBD1 (6 bases). The CDR3 totals 13 residues. V was shortened by 5 bases and J by 0 bases, with 8 bases between the two germline ends. Germline V gene lookup returns CDR1 KGHSH and CDR2 LQKENI. CDR3 DNA: TGTGCCAGCTCAGGACAGAACTCCTACGAGCAGTACTTC. This translates into CASSGQNSYEQYF.